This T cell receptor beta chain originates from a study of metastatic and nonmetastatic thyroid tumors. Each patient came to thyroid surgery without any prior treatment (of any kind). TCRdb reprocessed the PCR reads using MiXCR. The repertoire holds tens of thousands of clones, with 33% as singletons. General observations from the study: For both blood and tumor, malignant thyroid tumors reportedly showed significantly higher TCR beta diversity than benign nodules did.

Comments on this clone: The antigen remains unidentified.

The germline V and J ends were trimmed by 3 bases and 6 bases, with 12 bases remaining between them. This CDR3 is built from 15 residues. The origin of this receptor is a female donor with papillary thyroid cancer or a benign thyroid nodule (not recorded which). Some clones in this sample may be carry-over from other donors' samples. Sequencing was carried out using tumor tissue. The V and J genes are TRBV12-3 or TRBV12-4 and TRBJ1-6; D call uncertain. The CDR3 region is CASSFGGRSNSPLHF. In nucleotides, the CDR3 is TGTGCCAGCAGTTTTGGAGGCAGAAGTAATTCACCCCTCCACTTT.